This record covers a single T cell receptor (beta chain). No antigen is known for it. The data were obtained in a study of vaccination effects on CD4 cells after COVID-19. Looking at the study overall: Subjects were given two BNT162b2 or mRNA-1273 vaccine doses. Notes on the study in general: Few convalescent patients and no early post-infection timepoints were included in the study.

Pools of viral peptides were used by the ViraFEST assay to expand antigen-specific CD4+ T cells ahead of sequencing. CD4+ T cell isolation took place after 10 days of culture. Nucleocapsid antibody tests were negative, and the vaccine recipients had no prior SARS-CoV-2 infection. Every well got some 1.8 million PBMC, which were grown with 8.5 to 10 IU/ml IL-2 and around 10 ug/ml peptides. The authors exchanged half the medium for IL-2 medium on days 3 and 7. TCRdb's copy holds only in-frame clones and misses some; the assay was immunoSEQ multiplex PCR. The table includes about 73,000 clones, around 81% detected once. The V segment lost 1 base and the J segment 0 bases; nucleotides outside the gene matches: 12. Germline V gives CDR1 LGHDT, CDR2 YNNKEL (reference sequence). The CDR3 spans 20 residues.

This chain joins TRBV3-1 (or the pseudogene TRBV3-2) and TRBJ2-3; 11 bases agree with TRBD1. This TCR was recovered from a human donor who received a COVID-19 vaccine. The material sequenced was CD4+ T cells from PBMCs cultured with SARS-CoV-2 spike peptides, taken before COVID-19 vaccination. The chain's CDR3 is CASSQGRGGQGGRSTDTQYF. In DNA form, the CDR3 reads TGTGCCAGCAGCCAAGGCCGTGGGGGACAGGGGGGACGAAGCACAGATACGCAGTATTTT.